The 15 T cell receptor beta chains given below trace back to one sample, sequenced in a study of cytomegalovirus exposure and HLA in healthy donors. 13 Jbeta primers and 60 Vbeta primers were used for the PCR. Profiled with immunoSEQ multiplex PCR; TCRdb holds only in-frame clones, not every one. The sample includes 110,000 or so clones, about 72% of them seen just once. The sequenced sample was PBMCs. Receptor source: a man between 45 and 60 years old in good health and CMV-seropositive.

The CDR3: CASSPDGVASYEQYF. The CDR3 bases are TGTGCCAGCAGCCCGGACGGGGTAGCCTCCTACGAGCAGTACTTC. V usage is TRBV7-2 and J usage is TRBJ2-7; a possible D gene is TRBD2 (5 bases). CDR3 length: 15 amino acids. Trimming took 5 bases from V and 0 from J, leaving 14 bases between them. Germline V gene data show CDR1 as SGHTA and CDR2 as FQGNSA.

This clone appeared a few times. V usage is TRBV14 and J usage is TRBJ2-7; 9 nucleotides match TRBD2. With V trimmed by 3 bases and J by 0 bases, 6 bases remained unmatched. The CDR3 covers 16 residues. CDR1 and CDR2 (germline): SGHDN, FVKESK. This CDR3 reads CASSHRSGGLSYEQYF. The CDR3 DNA is TGTGCCAGCAGCCATAGGAGCGGGGGGCTCTCCTACGAGCAGTACTTC.

This chain connects TRBV6-5 to TRBJ1-1, with TRBD1 as a possible D gene (5 bases). The CDR3 sequence is 14 residues long. The germline V gene has CDR1 MNHEY and CDR2 SVGAGI. Trimming took 2 bases from V and 3 from J, leaving 10 bases between them. The CDR3 nucleotides are TGTGCCAGCAGTTACGACGGGGGAGACACTGAAGCTTTCTTT. Translation gives CASSYDGGDTEAFF.

This clone turned up a few times. The V call is TRBV5-8, the J call TRBJ2-5; weak D call: TRBD2 (6 bases). The J call may be mistaken, given a closer DNA end match to TRBJ2-7. The V gene's germline CDR1 is SGHTS and CDR2 YDEGEE. This CDR3 has 12 amino acids. Here the CDR3 DNA reads TGTGCCAGCAGCCAGAGCGGGTACGAGCAGTACTTC. Protein sequence: CASSQSGYEQYF.

This clone was recorded a few times. The chain has TRBV7-9 and TRBJ1-3, with TRBD1 as a possible D gene (5 bases). The CDR3 has 16 residues. Trimming shortened V by 3 bases and J by 2 bases, and 14 bases separated the two germline ends. Germline V lookup: CDR1 SEHNR, CDR2 FQNEAQ (reference sequence). DNA for the CDR3: TGTGCCAGCAGCTTGGACGCGGGGGGGGCTGGAAACACCATATATTTT. Its protein is CASSLDAGGAGNTIYF.

The gene calls are TRBV6-5 and TRBJ1-2; 9 bases line up with TRBD1. CDR1 and CDR2 (germline): MNHEY, SVGAGI. J lost 10 bases, V lost 10 bases, and 13 bases had no gene match. The CDR3 is 13 amino acids. The CDR3 sequence is CATGEGQGSIYTF. The DNA of the CDR3 is TGTGCCACAGGGGAGGGACAGGGATCCATCTACACCTTC.

Notes on this clone: At the DNA level, this CDR3 is encoded by other sequences in the same sample as well. CDR3 bases: TGCGCCAGCAGTGAGTCCGGGAGGTTCACAGATACGCAGTATTTT. This codes for CASSESGRFTDTQYF. This chain links TRBV10-1 with TRBJ2-3; 7 nucleotides agree with TRBD2. The CDR3 sequence is 15 residues long. Losses at the gene ends were 0 bases for V and 2 bases for J; bases not matched to a gene: 2. Germline CDR1 reads WNHNN; CDR2 reads SYGVQD (reference sequence).

The J gene is TRBJ2-7, the V gene TRBV10-1; TRBD1 matches 7 bases. Germline assignment: CDR1 WNHNN and CDR2 SYGVQD (reference sequence). V dropped 0 bases and J dropped 3; count of bases not matched to a gene: 8. This CDR3 is built from 16 residues. CDR3 amino acids: CASSESDGDSYYEQYF. Written as DNA, the CDR3 is TGCGCCAGCAGTGAGTCGGACGGGGACAGCTACTACGAGCAGTACTTC.

The J gene is TRBJ2-1, the V gene TRBV27; a weak D match, TRBD2 (5 bases). This CDR3 is 13 amino acids long. The germline CDR1 and CDR2 sequences are MNHEY and SMNVEV (reference sequence). V was pared by 5 bases and J by 5 bases, with 10 bases between. For the CDR3, the DNA is TGTGCCAGCAGTCTGGACTTTCACAATGAGCAGTTCTTC. Protein sequence: CASSLDFHNEQFF.

This chain links TRBV6-5 with TRBJ2-5; TRBD1 matches 8 bases. The assigned J gene may be wrong: the sequence end matches TRBJ2-7 better. The CDR3 runs to 15 residues. Germline V gene data show CDR1 as MNHEY and CDR2 as SVGAGI. CDR3 sequence (DNA): TGTGCCAGCAGTTACACCGACAGGGGTGGCTACGAGCAGTACTTC. Its protein is CASSYTDRGGYEQYF.

The chain carries TRBV18 and TRBJ2-7; D ambiguous. The germline V and J ends were trimmed by 3 bases and 6 bases, with 15 bases remaining between them. This CDR3 is 14 amino acids long. Germline assignment: CDR1 KGHSH and CDR2 LQKENI. CDR3 nucleotides: TGTGCCAGCTCACCCCCCGATGGGCAGGTCGAGCAGTACTTC. The encoded protein is CASSPPDGQVEQYF.

This clone came up once. This rearrangement joins TRBV29-1 to TRBJ2-5, with TRBD1 identical over 11 bases. CDR3 size: 13 residues. CDR1 and CDR2 (germline): SQVTM, ANQGSEA. V dropped 6 bases and J dropped 5; count of bases not matched to a gene: 5. CDR3 in DNA: TGCAGCGTCAGGACAGGGGGCGGGGAGACCCAGTACTTC. This translates into CSVRTGGGETQYF.

The gene calls are TRBV14 and TRBJ2-7, with D possibly matching TRBD1 (5 bases). V was pared by 9 bases and J by 4 bases, with 7 bases between. CDR3 length: 10 amino acids. CDR1 SGHDN and CDR2 FVKESK come from the germline V gene. CDR3: CARNRYEQYF. Here the CDR3 DNA reads TGTGCCAGGAACAGGTACGAGCAGTACTTC.

This chain joins TRBV18 and TRBJ1-6; D is unclear. The CDR3 covers 14 residues. Germline CDR1 KGHSH, CDR2 LQKENI. V lost 4 bases to trimming and J lost 1 base, with 5 bases between them. CDR3 bases: TGTGCCAGCTCACTCGTGTCCTATAATTCACCCCTCCACTTT. Amino acid sequence: CASSLVSYNSPLHF.

The genes are TRBV13 and TRBJ2-3, with D possibly TRBD1 on 5 matching bases. V was shortened by 3 bases and J by 14 bases, with 18 bases between the two germline ends. The CDR3 totals 13 residues. Germline loops: CDR1 PRHDT, CDR2 FYEKMQ (reference sequence). This chain's CDR3 is CASSFNLKGLSYF. DNA for the CDR3: TGTGCCAGCAGCTTCAACCTAAAGGGGCTGTCGTATTTT.